This T cell receptor (beta chain) was recovered during a study of shared clonotypes between healthy human individuals. Whole-study context: The plates for each donor numbered three CD4 naive, three CD4 memory, two CD8 naive and one CD8 memory.

Germline V gives CDR1 SGHAT, CDR2 FQNNGV. There are 12 residues in the CDR3. Unmatched junction bases numbered 1, after V lost 5 bases and J lost 4 bases. Some clones are missing from TCRdb's copy, which holds only in-frame ones; the method was immunoSEQ multiplex PCR. The sample has around 600,000 clones, more than 95% seen once. V and J are TRBV11-2 and TRBJ1-2; 7 bases are a match to TRBD1. The source material was naive CD4+ T cells sorted from blood. Subset denoted: CD45RA+ positively selected. The clonotype was recovered from a woman aged 30 to 39 in good health. The CDR3 coding sequence is TGTGCCAGCAGCCGGGACAGCTATGGCTACACCTTC. Translation gives CASSRDSYGYTF.